These 24 T cell receptor beta chains originate from one sample sequenced in a study of T cell repertoires in cytomegalovirus infection. TCRdb re-derived calls from the reads in MiXCR, one entry per CDR3 protein. The profile covers approximately 470,000 distinct CDR3 sequences, with roughly 46% appearing a single time and roughly two fifths taken by the ten largest. No antigens are known for them. The sample in question was cultured PBMCs, obtained from culture after CMV antigen stimulation. These receptor sequences come from a human donor in good health (CMV status not recorded). Some clones in this sample may be carry-over from other donors' samples.

There are a few counts of this clonotype. V gene TRBV14 combines with J gene TRBJ2-2; no clear D gene. CDR3 size: 16 residues. Germline CDR1 and CDR2: SGHDN and FVKESK. The V and J ends lost 1 base and 0 bases respectively, with 9 bases between them. CDR3 residues: CASSQGRQPNTGELFF. The CDR3 DNA is TGTGCCAGCAGCCAAGGGAGACAACCGAACACCGGGGAGCTGTTTTTT.

The chain uses TRBV7-2 and TRBJ2-3; D might be TRBD1 (5 bases). V was pared by 5 bases and J by 1 base, with 10 bases between. The CDR3 is 14 residues long. Germline values: CDR1 SGHTA, CDR2 FQGNSA. The CDR3 DNA is TGTGCCAGCAGCCCCGACAGCCGCACAGATACGCAGTATTTT. The encoded protein is CASSPDSRTDTQYF. The complete variable domain, with remaining parts taken from reference TRBV7-2 and TRBJ2-3, reads GAGVSQSPSNKVTEKGKDVELRCDPISGHTALYWYRQSLGQGLEFLIYFQGNSAPDKSGLPSDRFSAERTGGSVSTLTIQRTQQEDSAVYLCASSPDSRTDTQYFGPGTRLTVL.

The chain recombines TRBV7-9 with TRBJ2-3; maybe TRBD2 (6 bases). Germline values: CDR1 SEHNR, CDR2 FQNEAQ (reference sequence). The CDR3 totals 17 residues. V lost 5 bases and J 2 bases, leaving 20 bases between the germline ends. The CDR3 spells CASSPRQRRAHTDTQYF. The CDR3 DNA reads as TGTGCCAGCAGCCCGCGGCAGCGGAGGGCCCACACAGATACGCAGTATTTT.

This clonotype was observed a handful of times. The chain has TRBV7-9 and TRBJ2-7; D is undetermined. Per the germline V gene, CDR1 is SEHNR and CDR2 is FQNEAQ (reference sequence). With 4 bases removed from V and 0 bases from J, the gap between germline ends came to 16 bases. The CDR3 length is 16 residues. CDR3 nucleotides: TGTGCCAGCAGCTCGTCCGACGGGCGATACTCCTACGAGCAGTACTTC. It encodes CASSSSDGRYSYEQYF.

The J gene is TRBJ2-7, the V gene TRBV7-8; 11 nucleotides align to TRBD2. Per the germline V gene, CDR1 is SGHVS and CDR2 is FQNEAQ. CDR3 length equals 16 residues. The V gene end was trimmed by 5 bases and the J gene end by 4 bases; junction bases not matched to a gene: 10. The CDR3, as DNA: TGTGCCAGCAGCACCAGAAGACTAGCGGGGCGTTACGAGCAGTACTTC. Its protein is CASSTRRLAGRYEQYF.

This rearrangement joins TRBV2 to TRBJ1-3; no firm D call. This CDR3 spans 15 amino acids. Per germline, CDR1 SNHLY and CDR2 FYNNEI. The ends were cut back, 4 bases at V and 0 bases at J, with 10 bases in the middle. In DNA, the CDR3 is TGTGCCAGCAGTGCGCGGGCAGACTCTGGAAACACCATATATTTT. Residues: CASSARADSGNTIYF.

The chain joins TRBV9 to TRBJ1-6; D may be TRBD1 (5 bases). The CDR3 is made up of 14 amino acids. Germline-derived CDR1 and CDR2 are SGDLS and YYNGEE. Trimming removed 4 bases at V and 7 bases at J, with 12 bases between. The CDR3 sequence: CASSNRDFNSPLHF. DNA of the CDR3: TGTGCCAGCAGCAACCGGGACTTCAATTCACCCCTCCACTTT.

This chain links TRBV28 with TRBJ1-2; D not resolved. The germline V and J ends were trimmed by 6 bases and 8 bases, with 7 bases remaining between them. CDR3 length equals 10 residues. The germline V gene encodes CDR1 MDHEN and CDR2 SYDVKM. CDR3 DNA sequence: TGTGCCAGCAGGGGCCACGGCTACACCTTC. Its protein is CASRGHGYTF.

V gene TRBV7-9 combines with J gene TRBJ2-1; 9 bases match TRBD1. This CDR3 has 14 residues. V lost 5 bases and J lost 9; bases outside the gene matches: 8. Germline V CDR1 and CDR2: SEHNR, FQNEAQ (reference sequence). The CDR3: CASSRRDRDGEQFF. The CDR3, as DNA: TGTGCCAGCAGCCGCCGGGACAGGGACGGTGAGCAGTTCTTC.

The rearrangement links TRBV10-3 to TRBJ1-1; D uncertain. Trimming removed 2 bases at V and 0 bases at J, with 4 bases between. This CDR3 region has 13 residues. Looked up from germline, CDR1 is ENHRY and CDR2 is SYGVKD. CDR3 region: CAISEDMNTEAFF. CDR3 in DNA: TGTGCCATCAGTGAGGACATGAACACTGAAGCTTTCTTT.

This clonotype has just one count. This may stem from a read error, because a much larger clone lies one nucleotide away. Lacking the conserved final phenylalanine or tryptophan, this CDR3 likely reflects a read error. The gene calls are TRBV7-2 and TRBJ2-3, with TRBD2 matching over 10 bases. The germline V gene has CDR1 SGHTA and CDR2 FQGNSA. With V trimmed by 4 bases and J by 1 base, 5 bases remained unmatched. The CDR3 covers 16 residues. The CDR3 DNA reads TGTGCCAGCAGCTACGCCGGGACTAGCGGCACAGATACGCAGTATTCT. Its translation: CASSYAGTSGTDTQYS.

This clonotype has more than one count but fewer than ten. The chain carries TRBV6-2 or TRBV6-3 and TRBJ2-2, with 7 nucleotides matching TRBD1. Germline CDR1 and CDR2: MNHEY and SVGEGT. The CDR3 length is 13 residues. J was trimmed by 4 bases and V by 6 bases; bases with no gene match: 2. For the CDR3, the DNA is TGTGCCAGCAGCGGGACAGCCACCGGGGAGCTGTTTTTT. It yields the protein CASSGTATGELFF.

The table lists this clonotype with many counts. The chain employs TRBV7-8 and TRBJ2-5; no firm D call. V shed 0 bases and J shed 3 bases, with 8 bases lying between them. This CDR3 comprises 14 residues. Germline V CDR1 and CDR2: SGHVS, FQNEAQ. CDR3 nucleotide sequence: TGTGCCAGCAGCTTAGCGTTAAGGGAAGAGACCCAGTACTTC. Its protein product is CASSLALREETQYF. Complete variable domain (other parts from reference TRBV7-8 and TRBJ2-5): GAGVSQSPRYKVAKRGQDVALRCDPISGHVSLFWYQQALGQGPEFLTYFQNEAQLDKSGLPSDRFFAERPEGSVSTLKIQRTQQEDSAVYLCASSLALREETQYFGPGTRLLVL.

The chain links TRBV6-1 to TRBJ2-5; TRBD1 or TRBD2 may be the D gene (5 bases each). V shed 7 bases and J shed 5 bases, with 14 bases lying between them. Germline-derived CDR1 and CDR2 are MNHNS and SASEGT. The CDR3 extends over 13 amino acids. CDR3 DNA: TGTGCCAGCATATTGAGGGGCGGGGAGACCCAGTACTTC. Its translation is CASILRGGETQYF.

V is TRBV6-1 and J is TRBJ2-2; 7 bases align to TRBD2. The CDR3 is 17 residues long. Germline CDR1 reads MNHNS; CDR2 reads SASEGT. Trimming took 7 bases from V and 2 from J; bases not matched to a gene: 13. The DNA for the CDR3 is TGTGCCAGCATAAGAGGCTTAGCGGGTCTCAACACCGGGGAGCTGTTTTTT. It encodes CASIRGLAGLNTGELFF.

The J gene is TRBJ1-1, the V gene TRBV6-1; 7 nucleotides agree with TRBD1. Germline V CDR1 and CDR2: MNHNS, SASEGT. The CDR3 has 17 residues. The V and J ends lost 2 bases and 6 bases, in that order; junction bases with no gene match: 15. This chain's CDR3 is CASSELRGRTPPPEAFF. The CDR3 nucleotides are TGTGCCAGCAGTGAACTTAGGGGGCGAACCCCGCCCCCTGAAGCTTTCTTT.

V and J are TRBV28 and TRBJ2-1, with a tentative D call TRBD1 (6 bases). V lost 4 bases to trimming and J lost 9 bases, with 22 bases between them. Germline values: CDR1 MDHEN, CDR2 SYDVKM. The CDR3 runs 16 residues. CDR3 sequence reads: CASSSGGTVSIGEQFF. The DNA for the CDR3 is TGTGCCAGCAGTTCTGGGGGCACAGTCAGCATCGGTGAGCAGTTCTTC.

The J gene is TRBJ2-5, the V gene TRBV7-2; maybe TRBD2 (5 bases). CDR3 length: 15 residues. The germline V gene encodes CDR1 SGHTA and CDR2 FQGNSA. Trimming took off 7 bases at V and 4 bases at J, with 19 bases between the two ends. This CDR3 is CASNNWRGLGETQYF. The DNA for the CDR3 is TGTGCCAGCAACAACTGGAGAGGGCTCGGAGAGACCCAGTACTTC.

There are a few counts of this clonotype. The chain has TRBV7-2 and TRBJ2-3; 11 positions match TRBD2. The CDR3 runs to 15 residues. Germline-derived CDR1 and CDR2 are SGHTA and FQGNSA. V trimming: 2 bases; J trimming: 7 bases; junction bases outside the gene matches: 5. The CDR3 sequence: CASSLTSGSVNTQYF. As DNA, the CDR3 is TGTGCCAGCAGCTTAACTAGCGGGAGTGTAAATACGCAGTATTTT.

This clonotype came up once. The chain employs TRBV7-9 and TRBJ1-6; maybe TRBD1 (5 bases). Germline V lookup: CDR1 SEHNR, CDR2 FQNEAQ (reference sequence). There are 15 residues in the CDR3. V was trimmed by 2 bases and J by 6 bases, leaving 11 bases between them. In nucleotides, the CDR3 is TGTGCCAGCAGCTTACGAGGACAACCTAATTCACCCCTCCACTTT. This sequence encodes CASSLRGQPNSPLHF.

The CDR3 DNA sequence: TGTGCCAGCAGCGTCAATAGCAATCAGCCCCAGCATTTT. Protein: CASSVNSNQPQHF. The chain joins TRBV25-1 to TRBJ1-5; D gene uncertain. The CDR3 is made up of 13 amino acids. The V gene lost 6 bases and the J gene lost 0 bases, with 6 bases spanning the gap. Germline V gene sequence: CDR1 MGHDK, CDR2 SYGVNS.

This chain links TRBV7-2 with TRBJ2-5; TRBD2 matches 11 bases. Trimming removed 1 base from V and 5 bases from J; junction bases left unmatched: 3. Germline lookup yields CDR1 SGHTA and CDR2 FQGNSA. The CDR3 is 15 amino acids. The CDR3 DNA follows: TGTGCCAGCAGCTTAGAGTCTAGCGGGAGGGAGACCCAGTACTTC. Translating gives CASSLESSGRETQYF.

The rearrangement uses TRBV5-4 and TRBJ2-1, with D possibly matching TRBD1 (5 bases). CDR3 length: 15 residues. Germline V gives CDR1 SGHNT, CDR2 YYREEE (reference sequence). With 4 bases removed from V and 0 bases from J, the gap between germline ends came to 11 bases. The CDR3 sequence: CASSRTGASYNEQFF. The CDR3 DNA is TGTGCCAGCAGCCGCACTGGGGCCTCCTACAATGAGCAGTTCTTC.

This clonotype was found a few times. The V call is TRBV7-8, the J call TRBJ1-3, with a tentative D call TRBD1 (5 bases). The germline V gene encodes CDR1 SGHVS and CDR2 FQNEAQ. The V end was cut by 5 bases, the J end by 7 bases, with 15 bases between. This CDR3 has 14 amino acids. CDR3 bases: TGTGCCAGCAGCCCTGGGGGTAGCCGGAACACCATATATTTT. Amino acids: CASSPGGSRNTIYF.